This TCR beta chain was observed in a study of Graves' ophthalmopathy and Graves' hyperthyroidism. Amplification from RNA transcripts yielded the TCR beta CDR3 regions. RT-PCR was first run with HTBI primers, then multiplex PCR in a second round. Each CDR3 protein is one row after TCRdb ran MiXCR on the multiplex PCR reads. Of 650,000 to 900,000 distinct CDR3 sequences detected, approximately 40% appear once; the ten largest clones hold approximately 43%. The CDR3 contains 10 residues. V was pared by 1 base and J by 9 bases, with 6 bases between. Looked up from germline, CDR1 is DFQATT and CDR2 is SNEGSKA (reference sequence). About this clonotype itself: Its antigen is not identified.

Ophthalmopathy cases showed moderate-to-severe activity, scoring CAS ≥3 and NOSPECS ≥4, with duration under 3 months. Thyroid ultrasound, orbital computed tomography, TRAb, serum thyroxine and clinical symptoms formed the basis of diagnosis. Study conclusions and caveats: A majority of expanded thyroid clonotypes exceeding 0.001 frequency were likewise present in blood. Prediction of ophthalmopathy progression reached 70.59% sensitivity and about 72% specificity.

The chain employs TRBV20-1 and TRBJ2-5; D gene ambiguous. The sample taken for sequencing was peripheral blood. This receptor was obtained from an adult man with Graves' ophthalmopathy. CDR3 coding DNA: TGCAGTGCTAGAGGGCAGGCCCAGTACTTC. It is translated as CSARGQAQYF.